A single sample is the source of the 26 T cell receptor beta chains below, sequenced in a study of cytomegalovirus exposure and HLA in healthy donors. Both 60 Vbeta primers and 13 Jbeta primers went into the PCR. Using immunoSEQ multiplex PCR, the repertoire was profiled, and TCRdb retains in-frame clones only, with some absent. This sample has around 99,000 clones, with approximately 80% found just once. Sequencing used PBMCs. The receptors here all came from a man in his forties or fifties in good health and CMV-seronegative.

This clone was detected once. The chain is built from TRBV5-4 and TRBJ2-1; 9 bases line up with TRBD2. The CDR3 consists of 15 residues. Unmatched junction bases numbered 3, after V lost 1 base and J lost 4 bases. Germline lookup yields CDR1 SGHNT and CDR2 YYREEE (reference sequence). The CDR3 here is CASSLRGGEYNEQFF. CDR3 DNA sequence: TGTGCCAGCAGCTTGCGCGGGGGGGAATACAATGAGCAGTTCTTC.

V gene TRBV19 combines with J gene TRBJ2-7, with 9 positions matching TRBD2. The germline V gene encodes CDR1 LNHDA and CDR2 SQIVND (reference sequence). The CDR3 loop spans 14 amino acids. Trimming removed 1 base from V and 3 bases from J; junction bases left unmatched: 1. The CDR3 bases are TGTGCCAGTAGTATAGGCGGGGGGGTCTACGAGCAGTACTTC. It encodes CASSIGGGVYEQYF.

This clone was recorded many times. V usage is TRBV19 and J usage is TRBJ1-1; D is perhaps TRBD1 (6 bases). The CDR3 has 13 residues. Germline CDR1 reads LNHDA; CDR2 reads SQIVND (reference sequence). Trimming removed 8 bases at V and 0 bases at J, with 10 bases between. For the CDR3, the DNA is TGTGCCAGTGAACAGGGCCTGAACACTGAAGCTTTCTTT. Its translation: CASEQGLNTEAFF.

V usage is TRBV6-1 and J usage is TRBJ1-6; 9 bases are a match to TRBD1. Unmatched junction bases numbered 7, after V lost 4 bases and J lost 9 bases. The CDR3 sequence is 15 residues long. CDR1 is MNHNS and CDR2 is SASEGT in the germline V gene. The CDR3 here is CASSAAGQGISPLHF. The CDR3 bases are TGTGCCAGCAGTGCAGCGGGACAGGGCATTTCACCCCTCCACTTT.

The chain recombines TRBV4-1 with TRBJ2-7, with 11 bases matching TRBD2. The germline V gene encodes CDR1 MGHRA and CDR2 YSYEKL. V lost 0 bases and J lost 7; bases outside the gene matches: 5. The CDR3 totals 15 residues. The CDR3 spells CASSQELTSGIEQYF. The CDR3 DNA is TGCGCCAGCAGCCAAGAATTGACTAGCGGGATTGAGCAGTACTTC.

The gene calls are TRBV2 and TRBJ1-5; D may be TRBD1 (5 bases). This CDR3 region has 16 residues. Trimming shortened V by 3 bases and J by 3 bases, and 15 bases separated the two germline ends. The germline V gene encodes CDR1 SNHLY and CDR2 FYNNEI. Here the CDR3 reads CASSDDQGDHNQPQHF. The CDR3 DNA follows: TGTGCCAGCAGTGATGACCAGGGTGATCACAATCAGCCCCAGCATTTT.

The count of this clone is one. The V gene is TRBV6-1, the J gene TRBJ1-1; 7 nucleotides agree with TRBD1. This CDR3 comprises 13 residues. The germline V gene has CDR1 MNHNS and CDR2 SASEGT. With 2 bases clipped from V and 13 bases from J, the junction kept 10 bases outside the gene matches. The CDR3 here is CASSERQGGSGFF. Here the CDR3 DNA reads TGTGCCAGCAGTGAAAGACAGGGCGGCAGCGGTTTCTTT.

This rearrangement joins TRBV6-5 to TRBJ2-7; D unclear. The germline V gene encodes CDR1 MNHEY and CDR2 SVGAGI. The CDR3 totals 13 residues. V was trimmed by 5 bases and J by 2 bases, leaving 10 bases between them. The CDR3 reads CASSNPLTYEQYF. The CDR3 DNA reads as TGTGCCAGCAGTAACCCACTTACCTACGAGCAGTACTTC.

The chain uses TRBV5-4 and TRBJ2-1; tentatively, D is TRBD1 (7 bases). The germline V and J ends were trimmed by 4 bases and 4 bases, with 15 bases remaining between them. Per the germline V gene, CDR1 is SGHNT and CDR2 is YYREEE (reference sequence). The CDR3 totals 15 residues. CDR3 DNA sequence: TGTGCCAGCAGCCTGGGGGGACAGAAATACAATGAGCAGTTCTTC. It codes for CASSLGGQKYNEQFF.

Only a few counts were recorded for this clone. The chain employs TRBV5-1 and TRBJ2-3; D is perhaps TRBD2 (5 bases). Deletions cut 0 bases from V and 0 bases from J, with 8 bases between. The CDR3 spans 15 residues. CDR1 is SGHRS and CDR2 is YFSETQ in the germline V gene. The CDR3 DNA sequence: TGCGCCAGCAGCTTGGTTAGCGCCAGCACAGATACGCAGTATTTT. It yields the protein CASSLVSASTDTQYF.

V and J are TRBV6-6 and TRBJ2-3; TRBD2 might be the D (5 bases). Germline CDR1 reads MNHNY; CDR2 reads SVGAGI (reference sequence). V lost 5 bases, J lost 1 base, and 13 bases lay in between. This CDR3 region has 15 residues. This CDR3 reads CASSPSSPGTDTQYF. Written as DNA, the CDR3 is TGTGCCAGCAGTCCGTCTAGCCCCGGCACAGATACGCAGTATTTT.

The chain links TRBV29-1 to TRBJ1-2; no reliable D call. The CDR3 sequence is 11 residues long. V was trimmed by 7 bases and J by 5 bases, leaving 11 bases between them. Germline assignment: CDR1 SQVTM and CDR2 ANQGSEA. The CDR3 nucleotides are TGCAGCGCCGAGGCCGGGTATGGCTACACCTTC. Protein product: CSAEAGYGYTF.

The rearrangement links TRBV29-1 to TRBJ1-2; D unresolved. The V and J ends lost 5 bases and 5 bases respectively, with 12 bases between them. The CDR3 consists of 12 residues. In germline, CDR1 is SQVTM, CDR2 ANQGSEA. The CDR3 reads CSVPDLGYGYTF. CDR3 in DNA: TGCAGCGTTCCTGACCTCGGGTATGGCTACACCTTC.

This clone came up once. The chain carries TRBV15 and TRBJ1-4; D is uncertain. This CDR3 is 15 amino acids long. V was clipped by 1 base and J by 7 bases, with 13 bases between them. Germline assignment: CDR1 LNHNV and CDR2 YYDKDF (reference sequence). The CDR3 region has the DNA TGTGCCACCAGCAGAGCTGGCAGTGGTGTTGAAAAACTGTTTTTT. It encodes CATSRAGSGVEKLFF.

The chain carries TRBV6-6 and TRBJ2-3, with unresolved D. The ends were cut back, 5 bases at V and 4 bases at J, with 16 bases in the middle. Germline assignment: CDR1 MNHNY and CDR2 SVGAGI (reference sequence). The CDR3 has 15 residues. CDR3 loop: CASSPGGSLADTQYF. In DNA, the CDR3 is TGTGCCAGCAGTCCGGGTGGTAGCTTGGCAGATACGCAGTATTTT.

The chain employs TRBV18 and TRBJ1-4, with 11 bases identical to TRBD1. Germline V gives CDR1 KGHSH, CDR2 LQKENI. J was trimmed by 8 bases and V by 4 bases; bases with no gene match: 6. The CDR3 consists of 15 residues. In DNA, the CDR3 is TGTGCCAGCTCACACCGGACAGGGGGCAGGGAAAAACTGTTTTTT. It specifies CASSHRTGGREKLFF. Drawing the rest from reference TRBV18 and TRBJ1-4, the complete variable domain is NAGVMQNPRHLVRRRGQEARLRCSPMKGHSHVYWYRQLPEEGLKFMVYLQKENIIDESGMPKERFSAEFPKEGPSILRIQQVVRGDSAAYFCASSHRTGGREKLFFGSGTQLSVL.

As to this clone: One junction end does not reproduce the germline sequence, and a read error may be involved. V is TRBV20-1 and J is TRBJ1-1, with a possible D match to TRBD1 (6 bases). CDR3 length equals 11 residues. Germline CDR1 and CDR2: DFQATT and SNEGSKA (reference sequence). The chain's CDR3 is CSTGQNTEAFF. The CDR3 DNA reads as TGTTCGACGGGACAGAACACTGAAGCTTTCTTT.

V is TRBV14 and J is TRBJ1-5; the D gene is possibly TRBD1 (6 bases). V was pared by 2 bases and J by 9 bases, with 11 bases between. Germline V gene data show CDR1 as SGHDN and CDR2 as FVKESK. CDR3 length equals 13 residues. The CDR3 bases are TGTGCCAGCAGCCAACAGGGGCTGGGGCCCCAGCATTTT. Its protein product is CASSQQGLGPQHF.

The chain carries TRBV11-2 and TRBJ2-7; 7 positions match TRBD2. The CDR3 has 15 amino acids. The trim removed 5 bases at V and 2 bases at J, leaving 9 bases unmatched. Germline V gene lookup returns CDR1 SGHAT and CDR2 FQNNGV. The CDR3 DNA sequence: TGTGCCAGCAGCCAAGTAACGGGGGGAACCTACGAGCAGTACTTC. Encoded protein: CASSQVTGGTYEQYF.

The V and J genes are TRBV11-2 and TRBJ1-1, with D perhaps matching TRBD1 (6 bases). Germline lookup yields CDR1 SGHAT and CDR2 FQNNGV. This CDR3 is 14 amino acids long. Between the trimmed V and J ends, which lost 5 bases and 4 bases, there was a span of 14 bases. The CDR3 region is CASSKRTEGTEAFF. As DNA, the CDR3 is TGTGCCAGCAGCAAACGGACAGAGGGCACTGAAGCTTTCTTT.

The rearrangement links TRBV19 to TRBJ2-3, with 8 bases lining up with TRBD1. This CDR3 comprises 18 residues. Trimming cost V 4 bases and J 0 bases; bases outside gene matches: 12. Per germline, CDR1 LNHDA and CDR2 SQIVND (reference sequence). The CDR3 protein is CASSRTGTGVWSTDTQYF. Written as DNA, the CDR3 is TGTGCCAGTAGTAGGACCGGGACAGGTGTCTGGAGCACAGATACGCAGTATTTT.

The chain carries TRBV7-9 and TRBJ2-1, with D uncertain. From germline, CDR1 is SEHNR and CDR2 FQNEAQ (reference sequence). This CDR3 has 16 residues. V shed 4 bases and J shed 0 bases, with 13 bases lying between them. The CDR3 region is CASSSPAGRSYNEQFF. In DNA, the CDR3 is TGTGCCAGCAGCTCTCCGGCAGGTCGCTCCTACAATGAGCAGTTCTTC.

The chain combines TRBV6-5 with TRBJ2-5; TRBD2 aligns across 7 bases. The J call could be wrong; TRBJ2-7 is a better fit for the DNA end. The CDR3 length is 13 residues. Germline-derived CDR1 and CDR2 are MNHEY and SVGAGI. The CDR3 sequence is CASRTSRAYEQYF. The CDR3 DNA reads as TGTGCCAGCAGGACTAGCAGGGCCTACGAGCAGTACTTC.

The chain has TRBV29-1 and TRBJ1-2; unclear D gene. The CDR3 covers 15 residues. Germline CDR1 is SQVTM and CDR2 is ANQGSEA. V dropped 4 bases and J dropped 6 bases, with 21 bases sitting between them. The CDR3 loop is CSVAHQKLQVDGYTF. CDR3 in DNA: TGCAGCGTTGCCCATCAGAAATTGCAGGTCGATGGCTACACCTTC.

This clone was seen only once. This chain uses TRBV5-1 with TRBJ2-2, with 9 bases matching TRBD1. This CDR3 has 15 residues. The germline V gene has CDR1 SGHRS and CDR2 YFSETQ. Trimming took 4 bases from V and 6 from J; bases not matched to a gene: 7. In DNA, the CDR3 is TGCGCCAGCAGCGAGAACAGGGGGCCGGCCGGGGAGCTGTTTTTT. Translated, it gives CASSENRGPAGELFF.

V usage is TRBV6-5 and J usage is TRBJ2-7, with TRBD2 matching over 9 bases. Germline loops: CDR1 MNHEY, CDR2 SVGAGI. J lost 2 bases, V lost 3 bases, and 2 bases had no gene match. This CDR3 is built from 14 residues. CDR3 bases: TGTGCCAGCAGTTATCAGCGGGAGGCCTACGAGCAGTACTTC. It encodes CASSYQREAYEQYF.